This entry is about one T cell receptor (beta chain). The antigen is unknown. Assays examined about 100,000 TCR templates per sample. Assay: immunoSEQ multiplex PCR; the TCRdb copy retains only in-frame clones and omits some. This sample yields 87,000 or so clones, of which more than 80% are seen a single time; more than 14% belongs to the top ten. The data stem from a study of siplizumab effects on memory and regulatory T cells. Study results and caveats: Apparently key alloresponse contributors, naive T cells also seemed more diverse than memory cells. The authors mapped only a minor fraction of alloreactive clones to unstimulated subsets.

Germline loops: CDR1 LGHNT, CDR2 FRNRAP. The CDR3 has 13 amino acids. Deletions cut 2 bases from V and 1 base from J, with 6 bases between. The chain uses TRBV12-5 and TRBJ2-7; D gene uncertain. The sequence was collected from a human donor in good health. Sequenced material: CD4+ T cells sorted from blood. The CDR3 DNA is TGTGCTAGTGGTTTGATGGGGTCCTACGAGCAGTACTTC. Encoded protein: CASGLMGSYEQYF.